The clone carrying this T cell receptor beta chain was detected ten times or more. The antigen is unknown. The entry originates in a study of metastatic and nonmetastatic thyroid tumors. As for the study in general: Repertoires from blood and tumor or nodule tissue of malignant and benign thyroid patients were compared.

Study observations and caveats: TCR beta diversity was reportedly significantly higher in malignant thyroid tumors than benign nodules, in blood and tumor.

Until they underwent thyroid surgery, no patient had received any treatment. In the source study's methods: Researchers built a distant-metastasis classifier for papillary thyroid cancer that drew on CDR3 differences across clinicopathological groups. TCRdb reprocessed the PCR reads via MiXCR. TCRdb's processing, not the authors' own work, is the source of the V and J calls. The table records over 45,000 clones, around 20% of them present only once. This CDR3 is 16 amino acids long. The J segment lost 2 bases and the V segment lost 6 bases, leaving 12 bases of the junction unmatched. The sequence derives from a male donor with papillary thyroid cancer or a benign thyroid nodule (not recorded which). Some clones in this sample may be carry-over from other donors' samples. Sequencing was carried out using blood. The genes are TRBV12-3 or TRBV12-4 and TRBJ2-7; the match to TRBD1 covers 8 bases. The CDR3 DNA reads TGTGCCAGCAGCCCAGGCGGGACAGGTAGTCCCTACGAGCAGTACTTC. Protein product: CASSPGGTGSPYEQYF.